This T cell receptor (beta chain) was identified during a study of post-analysis software for immune sequencing data. Unique molecular identifiers featured in each of the TCR beta cDNA libraries. A single record per CDR3 protein comes from TCRdb applying MiXCR to the PCR reads. The sample includes about 810,000 distinct CDR3 sequences, about 53% of them seen just once. Study conclusions and caveats: For normalized Chao1 diversity, multiple sclerosis patients scored significantly lower than controls did. Included in a set of about five TRBV segments more frequent in patients than controls were TRBV5-6, TRBV5-1 and TRBV20-1. With F measure, samples from one preparation batch clustered together strongly.

With respect to this clonotype: Antigen specificity is unknown.

Germline assignment: CDR1 MGHRA and CDR2 YSYEKL. The CDR3 contains 15 residues. V was trimmed by 2 bases and J by 2 bases, leaving 12 bases between them. The receptor was isolated from a girl aged 5 to 17 with multiple sclerosis. V and J are TRBV4-1 and TRBJ1-2, with D possibly matching TRBD1 (5 bases). Sequenced sample: blood. CDR3 sequence: CASSQPTQGNYGYTF. CDR3 sequence (DNA): TGCGCCAGCAGCCAACCGACTCAGGGAAACTATGGCTACACCTTC.